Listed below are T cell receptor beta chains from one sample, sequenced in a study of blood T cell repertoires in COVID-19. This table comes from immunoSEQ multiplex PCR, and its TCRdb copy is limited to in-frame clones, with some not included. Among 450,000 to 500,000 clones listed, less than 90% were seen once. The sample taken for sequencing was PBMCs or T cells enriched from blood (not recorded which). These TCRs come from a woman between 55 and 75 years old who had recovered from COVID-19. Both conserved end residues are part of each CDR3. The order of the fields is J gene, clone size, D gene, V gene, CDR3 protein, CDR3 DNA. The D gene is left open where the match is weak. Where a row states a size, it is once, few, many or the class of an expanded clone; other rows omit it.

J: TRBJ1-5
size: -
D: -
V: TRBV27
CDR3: CASSAGGTRPQHF
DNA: TGTGCCAGCAGCGCGGGGGGGACGCGGCCCCAGCATTTT

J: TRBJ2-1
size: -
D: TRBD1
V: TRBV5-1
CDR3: CASSFGTGGSDEQFF
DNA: TGCGCCAGCAGCTTTGGGACAGGGGGAAGCGATGAGCAGTTCTTC

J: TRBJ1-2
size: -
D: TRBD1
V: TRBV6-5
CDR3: CATSQGGANYGYTF
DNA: TGTGCCACATCACAGGGGGGAGCTAACTATGGCTACACCTTC

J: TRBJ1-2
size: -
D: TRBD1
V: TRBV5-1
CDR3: CASSLTGGGYGYTF
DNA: TGCGCCAGCAGCCTTACAGGGGGCGGCTATGGCTACACCTTC

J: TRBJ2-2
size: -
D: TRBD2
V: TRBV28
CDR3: CASSLGGDTGELFF
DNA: TGTGCCAGCAGTTTGGGAGGGGACACCGGGGAGCTGTTTTTT

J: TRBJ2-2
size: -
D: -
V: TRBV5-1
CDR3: CASSLAAGLSGELFF
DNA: TGCGCCAGCAGCTTGGCCGCAGGGTTGAGCGGGGAGCTGTTTTTT

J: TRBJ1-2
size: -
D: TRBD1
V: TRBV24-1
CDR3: CATSDPDRAYGYTF
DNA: TGTGCCACCAGTGACCCGGACAGGGCATATGGCTACACCTTC

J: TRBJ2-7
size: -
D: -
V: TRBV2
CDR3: CASRAGKSYEQYF
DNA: TGTGCCAGCCGGGCGGGGAAGTCCTACGAGCAGTACTTC

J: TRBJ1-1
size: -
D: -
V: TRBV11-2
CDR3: CASSLGATENTEAFF
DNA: TGTGCCAGCAGCTTAGGCGCTACTGAGAACACTGAAGCTTTCTTT

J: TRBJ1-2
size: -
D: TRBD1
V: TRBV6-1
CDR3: CASSEEDRGHYGYTF
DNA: TGTGCCAGCAGTGAGGAGGACAGGGGGCACTATGGCTACACCTTC

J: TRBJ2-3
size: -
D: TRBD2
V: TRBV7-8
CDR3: CASTHATSSTDTQYF
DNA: TGTGCCAGCACCCATGCGACTAGCAGCACAGATACGCAGTATTTT

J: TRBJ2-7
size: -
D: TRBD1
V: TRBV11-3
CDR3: CASSLDRRTGPYEQYF
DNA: TGTGCCAGCAGCTTAGATCGTAGGACAGGTCCCTACGAGCAGTACTTC

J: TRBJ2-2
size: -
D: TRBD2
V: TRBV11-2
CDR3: CASSFPGLAGGSNTGELFF
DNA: TGTGCCAGCAGCTTCCCGGGACTAGCGGGGGGCTCGAACACCGGGGAGCTGTTTTTT

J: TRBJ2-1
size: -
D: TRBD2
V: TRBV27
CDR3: CASSLAGGPGEQFF
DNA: TGTGCCAGCAGTTTGGCGGGGGGGCCGGGTGAGCAGTTCTTC

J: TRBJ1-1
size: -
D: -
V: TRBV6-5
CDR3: CASRGSVNTEAFF
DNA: TGTGCCAGCAGGGGCTCGGTGAACACTGAAGCTTTCTTT

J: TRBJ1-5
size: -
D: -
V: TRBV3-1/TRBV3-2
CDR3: CASSLDTLSQPQHF
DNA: TGTGCCAGCAGCCTGGACACCTTGAGCCAGCCCCAGCATTTT

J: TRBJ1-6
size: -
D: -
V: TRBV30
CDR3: CAWSLARGSYNSPLHF
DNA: TGTGCCTGGAGTCTCGCCAGGGGCTCCTATAATTCACCCCTCCACTTT

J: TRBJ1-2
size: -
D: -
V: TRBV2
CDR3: CASSEVDSNYGYTF
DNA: TGTGCCAGCAGTGAAGTGGACAGTAACTATGGCTACACCTTC

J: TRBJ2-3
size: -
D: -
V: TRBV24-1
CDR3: CATSFPGSTDTQYF
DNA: TGTGCCACCAGTTTTCCCGGTAGCACAGATACGCAGTATTTT

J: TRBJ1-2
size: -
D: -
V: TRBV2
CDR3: CASSDWWANYGYTF
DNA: TGTGCCAGCAGTGATTGGTGGGCCAACTATGGCTACACCTTC

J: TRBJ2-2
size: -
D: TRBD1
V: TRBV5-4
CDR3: CASSRKTGRDTGELFF
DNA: TGTGCCAGCAGCAGGAAGACAGGGCGGGACACCGGGGAGCTGTTTTTT

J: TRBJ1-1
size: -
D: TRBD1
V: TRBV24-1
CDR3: CATSDSTGGNTEAFF
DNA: TGTGCCACCAGTGACTCGACAGGGGGCAACACTGAAGCTTTCTTT

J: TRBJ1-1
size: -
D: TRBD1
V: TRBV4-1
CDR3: CASSQGQGQGRTEAFF
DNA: TGCGCCAGCAGCCAAGGTCAAGGACAGGGTAGGACTGAAGCTTTCTTT

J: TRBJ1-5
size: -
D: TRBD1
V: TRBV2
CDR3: CASSPAGTGAFQPQHF
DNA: TGTGCCAGCAGTCCCGCCGGGACAGGGGCGTTTCAGCCCCAGCATTTT

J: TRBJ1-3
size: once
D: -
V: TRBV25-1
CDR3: CASGGTLSSGNTIYF
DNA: TGTGCCAGCGGTGGGACACTGAGCTCTGGAAACACCATATATTTT

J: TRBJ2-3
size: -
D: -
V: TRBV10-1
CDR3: CASSDARSTDTQYF
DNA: TGCGCCAGCAGTGATGCTAGAAGTACAGATACGCAGTATTTT

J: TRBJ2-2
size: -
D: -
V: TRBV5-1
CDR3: CASSALGGVNTGELFF
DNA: TGCGCCAGCAGCGCGCTTGGAGGCGTCAACACCGGGGAGCTGTTTTTT

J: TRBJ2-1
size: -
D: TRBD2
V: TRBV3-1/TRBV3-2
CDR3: CASSQELLAGGPENEQFF
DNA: TGTGCCAGCAGCCAAGAATTGCTAGCGGGGGGGCCGGAAAATGAGCAGTTCTTC

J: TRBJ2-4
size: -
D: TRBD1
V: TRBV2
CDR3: CFVVVVRDTGTGLNIQYF
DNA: TGTTTCGTTGTAGTAGTGAGGGACACCGGGACAGGACTAAACATTCAGTACTTC

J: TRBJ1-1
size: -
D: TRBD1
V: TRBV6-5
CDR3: CASSYNYRGRAFF
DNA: TGTGCCAGCAGTTACAACTACAGGGGGCGGGCTTTCTTT

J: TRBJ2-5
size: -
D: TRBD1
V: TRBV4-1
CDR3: CASSRGLVETQYF
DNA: TGCGCCAGCAGCAGGGGGCTTGTGGAGACCCAGTACTTC

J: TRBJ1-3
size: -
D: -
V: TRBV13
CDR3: CASSSPSGNTIYF
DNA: TGTGCCAGCAGCTCCCCTTCTGGAAACACCATATATTTT

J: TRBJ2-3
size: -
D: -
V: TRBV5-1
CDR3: CASSRPDRGDTQYF
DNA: TGCGCCAGCAGCCGCCCTGACCGGGGAGATACGCAGTATTTT

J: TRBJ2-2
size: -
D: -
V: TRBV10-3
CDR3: CAISEMSNTGELFF
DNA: TGTGCCATCAGTGAAATGAGCAACACCGGGGAGCTGTTTTTT

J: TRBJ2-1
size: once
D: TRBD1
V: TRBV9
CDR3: CASSIEGAGYREQFF
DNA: TGTGCCAGCAGTATAGAGGGGGCCGGGTATCGTGAGCAGTTCTTC

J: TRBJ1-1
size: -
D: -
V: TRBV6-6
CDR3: CASQNLGATEAFF
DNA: TGTGCCAGCCAAAATTTGGGGGCCACTGAAGCTTTCTTT

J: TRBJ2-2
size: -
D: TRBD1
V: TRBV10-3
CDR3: CAISGGQGLTGELFF
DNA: TGTGCCATCAGTGGGGGACAGGGCCTCACCGGGGAGCTGTTTTTT

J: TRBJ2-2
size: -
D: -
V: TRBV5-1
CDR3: CASSPVRLVAAGELFF
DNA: TGCGCCAGCAGCCCGGTGCGGTTAGTCGCTGCCGGGGAGCTGTTTTTT

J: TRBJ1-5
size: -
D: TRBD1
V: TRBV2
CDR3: CASIGGTGGDNQPQHF
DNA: TGTGCCAGCATTGGAGGGACAGGGGGAGACAATCAGCCCCAGCATTTT

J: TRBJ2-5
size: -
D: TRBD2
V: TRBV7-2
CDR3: CASSLQRGGLGETQYF
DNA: TGTGCCAGCAGCTTACAGCGGGGGGGCCTGGGGGAGACCCAGTACTTC

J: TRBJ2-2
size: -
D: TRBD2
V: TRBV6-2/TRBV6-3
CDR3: CASSYSVRGLAISGELFF
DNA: TGTGCCAGCAGTTACTCTGTTAGGGGACTAGCCATCTCCGGGGAGCTGTTTTTT

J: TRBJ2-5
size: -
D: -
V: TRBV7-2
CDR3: CASSLVAGVGTQYF
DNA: TGTGCCAGCAGCTTAGTGGCAGGGGTTGGGACCCAGTACTTC

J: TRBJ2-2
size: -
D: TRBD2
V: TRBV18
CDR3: CASSPGLAGTTGELFF
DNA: TGTGCCAGCTCACCTGGACTAGCGGGGACCACCGGGGAGCTGTTTTTT

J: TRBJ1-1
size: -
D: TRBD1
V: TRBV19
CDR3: CASSIRAGGTEAFF
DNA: TGTGCCAGTAGTATACGGGCAGGGGGCACTGAAGCTTTCTTT

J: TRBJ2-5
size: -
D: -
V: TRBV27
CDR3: CASSSRTDMYQETQYF
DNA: TGTGCCAGCAGTTCCCGGACAGACATGTACCAAGAGACCCAGTACTTC

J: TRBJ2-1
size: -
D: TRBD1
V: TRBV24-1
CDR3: CATSDLGQGSYNEQFF
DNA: TGTGCCACCAGTGATCTGGGACAGGGATCCTACAATGAGCAGTTCTTC

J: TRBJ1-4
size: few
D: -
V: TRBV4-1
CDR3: CASSQGEGINEKLFF
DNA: TGCGCCAGCAGCCAAGGAGAGGGAATAAATGAAAAACTGTTTTTT

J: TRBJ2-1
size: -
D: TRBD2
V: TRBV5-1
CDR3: CASSPRGGGSSYNEQFF
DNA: TGCGCCAGCAGCCCCCGGGGGGGCGGAAGCTCCTACAATGAGCAGTTCTTC

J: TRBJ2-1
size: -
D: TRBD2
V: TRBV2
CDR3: CARSSGASSYNEQFF
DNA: TGTGCCAGATCTAGCGGGGCCAGCTCCTACAATGAGCAGTTCTTC

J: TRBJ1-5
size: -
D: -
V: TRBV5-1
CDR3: CASSLGGENQPQHF
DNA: TGCGCCAGCAGCTTGGGGGGCGAAAATCAGCCCCAGCATTTT

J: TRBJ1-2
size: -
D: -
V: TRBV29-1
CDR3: CSARGGGTNYGYTF
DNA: TGCAGCGCCCGGGGAGGAGGGACTAACTATGGCTACACCTTC

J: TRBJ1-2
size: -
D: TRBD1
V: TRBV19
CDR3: CASSGQGQGNYGYTF
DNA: TGTGCCAGTAGCGGACAGGGACAAGGGAACTATGGCTACACCTTC

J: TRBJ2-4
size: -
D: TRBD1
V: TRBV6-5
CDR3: CASRPGQGADIQYF
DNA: TGTGCCAGCCGGCCGGGACAGGGGGCAGACATTCAGTACTTC

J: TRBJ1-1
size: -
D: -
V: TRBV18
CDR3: CASSPRQDSSEAFF
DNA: TGTGCCAGCTCACCCCGACAGGATAGCTCTGAAGCTTTCTTT

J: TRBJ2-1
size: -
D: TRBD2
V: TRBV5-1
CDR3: CASSLTSGGAKKGEQFF
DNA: TGCGCCAGCAGCTTGACTAGCGGGGGGGCCAAAAAGGGTGAGCAGTTCTTC

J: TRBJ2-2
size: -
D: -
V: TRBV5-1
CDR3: CASSIRGSANTGELFF
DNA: TGCGCCAGCAGTATCAGGGGCAGCGCGAACACCGGGGAGCTGTTTTTT

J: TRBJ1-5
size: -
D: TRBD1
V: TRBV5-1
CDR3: CASSYQGAGNQPQHF
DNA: TGCGCCAGCAGCTATCAGGGGGCTGGCAATCAGCCCCAGCATTTT

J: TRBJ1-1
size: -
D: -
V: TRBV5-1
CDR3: CASSSLQDTEAFF
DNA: TGCGCCAGCAGCTCACTACAGGACACTGAAGCTTTCTTT

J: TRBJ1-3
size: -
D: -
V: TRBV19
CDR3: CASSIQVLSGNTIYF
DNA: TGTGCCAGTAGTATTCAGGTACTCTCTGGAAACACCATATATTTT

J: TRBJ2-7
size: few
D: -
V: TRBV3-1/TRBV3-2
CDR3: CASSPTRTPYEQYF
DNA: TGTGCCAGCAGCCCGACGCGGACACCCTACGAGCAGTACTTC